Shown below are 10 T cell receptor beta chains from a single sample sequenced in a study of OX40 agonist ivuxolimab in advanced cancers. The table came from immunoSEQ multiplex PCR; TCRdb's copy has only in-frame clones and leaves some out. This sample has 10,000 to 15,000 clones; under 80% occur once, and the top ten carry approximately 31%. Sequenced material: CD4+ or CD8+ T cells sorted from blood, taken in a trial of the OX40 agonist ivuxolimab. The receptors come from an adult with an advanced solid tumor such as melanoma, head and neck, liver or kidney cancer.

CDR3 loop: CATSRDQAANQPQHF. The CDR3 coding sequence is TGTGCCACCAGCAGAGATCAGGCGGCCAATCAGCCCCAGCATTTT. The gene calls are TRBV15 and TRBJ1-5; D unclear. Germline values: CDR1 LNHNV, CDR2 YYDKDF (reference sequence). Trimming pared 0 bases from V and 3 bases from J, leaving 9 bases between. This CDR3 contains 15 residues.

This sequence joins TRBV7-8 and TRBJ1-1, with D perhaps TRBD1 (5 bases). This CDR3 region has 15 residues. The V end lost 0 bases, the J end lost 5 bases, and 13 bases lay between the germline ends. Germline V gene data show CDR1 as SGHVS and CDR2 as FQNEAQ. The CDR3 DNA follows: TGTGCCAGCAGCTTAGCGGCAGGGAGTGTTACTGAAGCTTTCTTT. It encodes CASSLAAGSVTEAFF.

Comment on this clone: Other DNA sequences in this sample translate to the same CDR3. V and J are TRBV9 and TRBJ2-2; D is ambiguous. The V gene lost 0 bases and the J gene lost 1 base, with 7 bases spanning the gap. From germline, CDR1 is SGDLS and CDR2 YYNGEE. This CDR3 has 15 amino acids. The CDR3 sequence: CASSVAKGNTGELFF. The CDR3 DNA follows: TGTGCCAGCAGCGTAGCTAAGGGGAACACCGGGGAGCTGTTTTTT.

The chain links TRBV4-1 to TRBJ2-7; 8 nucleotides match TRBD1. Germline loops: CDR1 MGHRA, CDR2 YSYEKL. J gave up 2 bases and V 4 bases, and 10 bases lay outside the gene matches. The CDR3 is made up of 16 amino acids. CDR3 protein: CASSLSGTGRAYEQYF. CDR3 nucleotide sequence: TGCGCCAGCAGCCTTTCCGGGACAGGTCGGGCCTACGAGCAGTACTTC.

The genes are TRBV11-3 and TRBJ1-1; D might be TRBD1 (6 bases). The V end lost 5 bases, the J end lost 4 bases, and 11 bases lay between the germline ends. The germline V gene encodes CDR1 SGHNT and CDR2 YENEEA. The CDR3 consists of 13 residues. CDR3 nucleotide sequence: TGTGCCAGCAGCCAGGGGCACCCCACTGAAGCTTTCTTT. Translation: CASSQGHPTEAFF.

The rearrangement joins TRBV6-6 to TRBJ1-4; D is unresolved. V gave up 2 bases and J gave up 5 bases, with 12 bases separating them. Germline-derived CDR1 and CDR2 are MNHNY and SVGAGI (reference sequence). The CDR3 is made up of 15 amino acids. As DNA, the CDR3 is TGTGCCAGCAGTTACCTCAGCGGCGAAAATGAAAAACTGTTTTTT. Its protein is CASSYLSGENEKLFF.

This clone was recorded a few times. This sequence joins TRBV9 and TRBJ2-7, with D possibly being TRBD1 (6 bases). CDR3 size: 13 residues. Trimming left V 3 bases short and J 5 bases short, with 12 bases between. CDR1 is SGDLS and CDR2 is YYNGEE in the germline V gene. The CDR3 sequence: CASSEGDGDEQYF. As DNA, the CDR3 is TGTGCCAGCAGCGAGGGGGATGGGGACGAGCAGTACTTC.

The rearrangement links TRBV7-8 to TRBJ2-5; D is perhaps TRBD1 (6 bases). There are 15 residues in the CDR3. Trimming shortened V by 6 bases and J by 5 bases, and 19 bases separated the two germline ends. The germline V gene encodes CDR1 SGHVS and CDR2 FQNEAQ. CDR3 loop: CASRLTGTPGETQYF. The CDR3 coding sequence is TGTGCCAGCAGACTTACGGGGACACCAGGCGAGACCCAGTACTTC. The entire variable domain, with the rest obtained from reference TRBV7-8 and TRBJ2-5, is as follows: GAGVSQSPRYKVAKRGQDVALRCDPISGHVSLFWYQQALGQGPEFLTYFQNEAQLDKSGLPSDRFFAERPEGSVSTLKIQRTQQEDSAVYLCASRLTGTPGETQYFGPGTRLLVL.

J is TRBJ2-1 and V is TRBV19; tentatively, D is TRBD1 or TRBD2 (6 bases each). The CDR3 covers 15 residues. The germline CDR1 and CDR2 sequences are LNHDA and SQIVND (reference sequence). Trimming removed 3 bases from V and 7 bases from J, with 16 bases in between. The CDR3, as DNA: TGTGCCAGTAGTATGAGGGGGGTTTCTCAGAATGAGCAGTTCTTC. Translation gives CASSMRGVSQNEQFF. The complete variable domain, with remaining parts taken from reference TRBV19 and TRBJ2-1, reads DGGITQSPKYLFRKEGQNVTLSCEQNLNHDAMYWYRQDPGQGLRLIYYSQIVNDFQKGDIAEGYSVSREKKESFPLTVTSAQKNPTAFYLCASSMRGVSQNEQFFGPGTRLTVL.

This chain connects TRBV11-1 to TRBJ1-1; perhaps TRBD1 as D (6 bases). Trimming stripped 6 bases from V and 5 bases from J, with 16 bases between. From germline, CDR1 is SGHAT and CDR2 FQDESV (reference sequence). The CDR3 length is 14 residues. The CDR3 spells CASSLTQGGTEAFF. CDR3 bases: TGTGCCAGCAGTTTAACACAGGGCGGAACTGAAGCTTTCTTT.